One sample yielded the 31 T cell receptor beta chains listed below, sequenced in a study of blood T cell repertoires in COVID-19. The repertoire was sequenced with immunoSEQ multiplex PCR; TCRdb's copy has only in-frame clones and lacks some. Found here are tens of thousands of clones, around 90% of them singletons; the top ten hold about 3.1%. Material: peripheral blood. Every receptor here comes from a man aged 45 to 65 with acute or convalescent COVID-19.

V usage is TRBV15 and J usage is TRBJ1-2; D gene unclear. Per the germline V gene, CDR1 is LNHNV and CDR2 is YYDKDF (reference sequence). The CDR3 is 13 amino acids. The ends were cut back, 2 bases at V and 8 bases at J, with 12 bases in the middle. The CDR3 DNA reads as TGTGCCACCAGCAGAAGGCAGCGTCTAGGCTACACCTTC. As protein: CATSRRQRLGYTF.

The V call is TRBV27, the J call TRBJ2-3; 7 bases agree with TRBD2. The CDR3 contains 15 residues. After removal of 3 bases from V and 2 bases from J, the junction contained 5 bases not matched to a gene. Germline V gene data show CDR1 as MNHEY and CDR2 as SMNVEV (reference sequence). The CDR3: CASSLGSGFTDTQYF. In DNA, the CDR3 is TGTGCCAGCAGTTTGGGTAGCGGGTTCACAGATACGCAGTATTTT.

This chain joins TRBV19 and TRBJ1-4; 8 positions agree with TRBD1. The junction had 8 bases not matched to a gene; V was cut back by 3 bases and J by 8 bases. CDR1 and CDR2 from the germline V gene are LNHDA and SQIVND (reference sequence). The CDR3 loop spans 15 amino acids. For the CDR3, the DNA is TGTGCCAGTAGTATCATCGGACAGGGAGGAGAAAAACTGTTTTTT. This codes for CASSIIGQGGEKLFF. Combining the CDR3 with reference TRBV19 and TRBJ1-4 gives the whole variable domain DGGITQSPKYLFRKEGQNVTLSCEQNLNHDAMYWYRQDPGQGLRLIYYSQIVNDFQKGDIAEGYSVSREKKESFPLTVTSAQKNPTAFYLCASSIIGQGGEKLFFGSGTQLSVL.

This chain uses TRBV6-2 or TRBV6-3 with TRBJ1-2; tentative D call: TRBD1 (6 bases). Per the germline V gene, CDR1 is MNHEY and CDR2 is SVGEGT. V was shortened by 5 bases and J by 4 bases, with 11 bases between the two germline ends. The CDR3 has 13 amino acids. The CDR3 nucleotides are TGTGCCAGCAGTCGACAGGCGTCCTATGGCTACACCTTC. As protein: CASSRQASYGYTF.

The CDR3 region is CASSFGRGGGDEQFF. CDR3 sequence (DNA): TGTGCCAGCAGTTTCGGTCGTGGCGGGGGGGATGAGCAGTTCTTC. This chain uses TRBV27 with TRBJ2-1, with 9 bases that match TRBD2. V gave up 3 bases and J gave up 8 bases; unmatched junction bases: 8. Germline CDR1 is MNHEY and CDR2 is SMNVEV (reference sequence). CDR3 length: 15 amino acids.

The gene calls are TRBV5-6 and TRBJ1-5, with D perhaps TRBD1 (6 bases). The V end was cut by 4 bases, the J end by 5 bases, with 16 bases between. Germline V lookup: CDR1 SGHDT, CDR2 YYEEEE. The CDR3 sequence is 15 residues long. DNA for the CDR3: TGTGCCAGCAGCGCCCTAAACAGGGTCGATCAGCCCCAGCATTTT. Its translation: CASSALNRVDQPQHF.

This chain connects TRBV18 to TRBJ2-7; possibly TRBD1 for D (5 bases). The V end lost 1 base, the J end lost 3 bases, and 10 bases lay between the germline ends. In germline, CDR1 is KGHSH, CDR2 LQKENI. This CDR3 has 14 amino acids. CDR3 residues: CASSPQGRNYEQYF. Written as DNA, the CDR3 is TGTGCCAGCTCACCACAGGGGCGAAACTACGAGCAGTACTTC. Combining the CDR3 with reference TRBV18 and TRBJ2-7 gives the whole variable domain NAGVMQNPRHLVRRRGQEARLRCSPMKGHSHVYWYRQLPEEGLKFMVYLQKENIIDESGMPKERFSAEFPKEGPSILRIQQVVRGDSAAYFCASSPQGRNYEQYFGPGTRLTVT.

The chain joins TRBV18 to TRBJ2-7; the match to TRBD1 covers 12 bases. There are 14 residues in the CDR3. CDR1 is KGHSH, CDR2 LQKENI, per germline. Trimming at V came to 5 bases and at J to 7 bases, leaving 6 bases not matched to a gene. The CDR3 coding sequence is TGTGCCAGCTCAACGGGACAGGGGGCGCAAGAGCAGTACTTC. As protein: CASSTGQGAQEQYF.

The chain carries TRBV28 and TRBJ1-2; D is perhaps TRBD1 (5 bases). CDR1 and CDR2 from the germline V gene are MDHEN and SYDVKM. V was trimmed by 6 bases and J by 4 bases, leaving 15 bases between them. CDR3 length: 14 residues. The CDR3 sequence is CASSIREGVYGYTF. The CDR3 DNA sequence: TGTGCCAGCAGCATTAGGGAAGGGGTCTATGGCTACACCTTC.

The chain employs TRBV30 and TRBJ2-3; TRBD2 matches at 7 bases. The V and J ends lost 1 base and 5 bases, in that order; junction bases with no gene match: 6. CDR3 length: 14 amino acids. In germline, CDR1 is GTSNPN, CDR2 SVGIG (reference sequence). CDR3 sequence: CAWSGTRTIDTQYF. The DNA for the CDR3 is TGTGCCTGGAGTGGGACTAGGACCATAGATACGCAGTATTTT. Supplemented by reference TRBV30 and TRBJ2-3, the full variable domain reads SQTIHQWPATLVQPVGSPLSLECTVEGTSNPNLYWYRQAAGRGLQLLFYSVGIGQISSEVPQNLSASRPQDRQFILSSKKLLLSDSGFYLCAWSGTRTIDTQYFGPGTRLTVL.

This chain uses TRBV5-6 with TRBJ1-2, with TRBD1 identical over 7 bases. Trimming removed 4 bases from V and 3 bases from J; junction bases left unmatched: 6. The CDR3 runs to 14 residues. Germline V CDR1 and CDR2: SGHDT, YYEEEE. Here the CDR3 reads CASSPPDRDYGYTF. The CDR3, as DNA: TGTGCCAGCAGCCCGCCCGACAGGGACTATGGCTACACCTTC. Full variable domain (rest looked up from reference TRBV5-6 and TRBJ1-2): DAGVTQSPTHLIKTRGQQVTLRCSPKSGHDTVSWYQQALGQGPQFIFQYYEEEERQRGNFPDRFSGHQFPNYSSELNVNALLLGDSALYLCASSPPDRDYGYTFGSGTRLTVV.

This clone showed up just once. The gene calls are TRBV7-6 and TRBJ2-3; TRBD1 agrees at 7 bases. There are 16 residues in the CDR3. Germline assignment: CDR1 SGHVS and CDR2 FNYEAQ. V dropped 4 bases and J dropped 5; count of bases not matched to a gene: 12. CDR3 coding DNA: TGTGCCAGCAGCTCTCGGACAGGTAGAGGTGTAGATACGCAGTATTTT. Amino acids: CASSSRTGRGVDTQYF.

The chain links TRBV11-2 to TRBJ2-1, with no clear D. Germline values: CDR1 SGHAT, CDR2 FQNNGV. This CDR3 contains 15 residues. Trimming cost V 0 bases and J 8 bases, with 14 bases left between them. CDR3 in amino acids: CASSLDLPSSYEQFF. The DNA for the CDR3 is TGTGCCAGCAGCTTAGATCTTCCTAGTTCGTATGAGCAGTTCTTC.

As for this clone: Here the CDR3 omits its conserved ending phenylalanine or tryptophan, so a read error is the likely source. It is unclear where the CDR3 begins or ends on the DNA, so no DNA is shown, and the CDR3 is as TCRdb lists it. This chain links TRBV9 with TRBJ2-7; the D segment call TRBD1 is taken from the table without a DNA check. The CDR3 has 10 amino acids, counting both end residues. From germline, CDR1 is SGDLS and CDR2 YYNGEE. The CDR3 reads CASSVVSQGG.

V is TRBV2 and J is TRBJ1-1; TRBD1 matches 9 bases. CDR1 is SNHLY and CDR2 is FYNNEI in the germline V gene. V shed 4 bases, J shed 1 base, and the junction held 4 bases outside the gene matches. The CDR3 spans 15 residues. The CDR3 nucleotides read TGTGCCAGCAGTGGACAGGGGGTAGGGAACACTGAAGCTTTCTTT. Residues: CASSGQGVGNTEAFF.

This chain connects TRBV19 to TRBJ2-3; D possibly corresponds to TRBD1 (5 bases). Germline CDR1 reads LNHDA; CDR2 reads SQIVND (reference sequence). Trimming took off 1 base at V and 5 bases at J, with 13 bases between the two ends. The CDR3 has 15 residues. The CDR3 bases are TGTGCCAGTAGTATAGCTGCGCAGGGTAGAGATACGCAGTATTTT. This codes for CASSIAAQGRDTQYF.

CDR3 residues: CAWSWAGKGYGYTF. The CDR3 bases are TGTGCCTGGAGTTGGGCAGGCAAGGGGTATGGCTACACCTTC. V gene TRBV30 combines with J gene TRBJ1-2, with TRBD1 as a possible D gene (5 bases). Trimming shortened V by 2 bases and J by 5 bases, and 15 bases separated the two germline ends. CDR1 is GTSNPN and CDR2 is SVGIG in the germline V gene (reference sequence). CDR3 size: 14 residues.

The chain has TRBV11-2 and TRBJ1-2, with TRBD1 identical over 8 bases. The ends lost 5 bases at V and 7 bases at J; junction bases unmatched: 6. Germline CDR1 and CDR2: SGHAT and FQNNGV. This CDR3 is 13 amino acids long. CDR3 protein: CASSLDRGGGYTF. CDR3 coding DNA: TGTGCCAGCAGCCTTGACAGGGGCGGTGGCTACACCTTC.

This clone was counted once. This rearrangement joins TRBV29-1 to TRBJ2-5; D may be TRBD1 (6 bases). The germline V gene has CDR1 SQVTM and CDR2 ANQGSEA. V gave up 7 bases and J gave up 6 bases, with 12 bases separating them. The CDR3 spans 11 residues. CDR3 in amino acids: CSAFQGQTQYF. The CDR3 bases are TGCAGCGCCTTCCAGGGGCAGACCCAGTACTTC.

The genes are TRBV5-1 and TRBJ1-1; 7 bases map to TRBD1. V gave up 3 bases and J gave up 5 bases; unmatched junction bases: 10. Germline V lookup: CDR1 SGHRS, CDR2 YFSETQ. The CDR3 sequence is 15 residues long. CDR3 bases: TGCGCCAGCAGCTGGGGTCAGACAGGGAAGACTGAAGCTTTCTTT. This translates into CASSWGQTGKTEAFF.

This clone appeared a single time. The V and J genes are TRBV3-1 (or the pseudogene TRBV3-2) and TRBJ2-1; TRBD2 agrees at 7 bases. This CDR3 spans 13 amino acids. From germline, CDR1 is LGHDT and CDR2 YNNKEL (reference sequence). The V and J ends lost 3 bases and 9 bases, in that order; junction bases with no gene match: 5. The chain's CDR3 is CASSHTSDGEQFF. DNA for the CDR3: TGTGCCAGCAGCCACACTAGCGACGGTGAGCAGTTCTTC.

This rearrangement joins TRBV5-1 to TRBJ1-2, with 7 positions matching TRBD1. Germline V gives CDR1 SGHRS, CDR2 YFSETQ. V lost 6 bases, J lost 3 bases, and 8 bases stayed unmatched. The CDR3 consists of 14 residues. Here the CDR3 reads CASTPSGTDYGYTF. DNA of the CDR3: TGCGCCAGCACCCCCTCGGGGACAGACTATGGCTACACCTTC.

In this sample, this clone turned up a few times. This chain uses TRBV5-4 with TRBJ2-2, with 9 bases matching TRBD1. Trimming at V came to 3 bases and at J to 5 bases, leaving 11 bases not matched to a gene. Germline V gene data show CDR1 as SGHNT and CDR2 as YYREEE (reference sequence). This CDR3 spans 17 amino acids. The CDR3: CASSSGTGTSRTGELFF. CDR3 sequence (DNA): TGTGCCAGCAGCTCCGGGACAGGGACCTCGAGGACCGGGGAGCTGTTTTTT.

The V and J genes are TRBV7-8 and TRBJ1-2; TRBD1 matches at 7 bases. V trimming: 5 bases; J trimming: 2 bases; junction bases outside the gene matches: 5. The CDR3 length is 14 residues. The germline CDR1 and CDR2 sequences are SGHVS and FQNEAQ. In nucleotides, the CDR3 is TGTGCCAGCAGCCTACAGACAGGGAACTATGGCTACACCTTC. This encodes CASSLQTGNYGYTF.

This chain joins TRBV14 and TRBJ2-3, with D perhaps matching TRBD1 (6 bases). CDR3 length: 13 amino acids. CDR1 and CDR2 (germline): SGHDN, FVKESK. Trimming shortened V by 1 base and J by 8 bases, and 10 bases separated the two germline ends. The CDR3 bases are TGTGCCAGCAGCCAAGGGGAACAGGGTACGCAGTATTTT. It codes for CASSQGEQGTQYF. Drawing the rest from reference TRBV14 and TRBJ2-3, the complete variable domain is EAGVTQFPSHSVIEKGQTVTLRCDPISGHDNLYWYRRVMGKEIKFLLHFVKESKQDESGMPNNRFLAERTGGTYSTLKVQPAELEDSGVYFCASSQGEQGTQYFGPGTRLTVL.

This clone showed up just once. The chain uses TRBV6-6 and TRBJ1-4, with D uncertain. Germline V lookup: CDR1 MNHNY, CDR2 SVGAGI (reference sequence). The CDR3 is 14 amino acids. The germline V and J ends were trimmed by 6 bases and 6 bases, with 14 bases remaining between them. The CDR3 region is CASRAGTRDEKLFF. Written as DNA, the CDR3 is TGTGCCAGCAGGGCGGGTACCCGAGATGAAAAACTGTTTTTT.

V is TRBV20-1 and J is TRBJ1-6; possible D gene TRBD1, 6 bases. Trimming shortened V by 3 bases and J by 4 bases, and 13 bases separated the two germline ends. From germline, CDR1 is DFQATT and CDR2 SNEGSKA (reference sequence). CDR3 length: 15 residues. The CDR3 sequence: CSASGEGQYNSPLHF. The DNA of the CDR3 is TGCAGTGCTAGTGGCGAAGGACAGTATAATTCACCCCTCCACTTT.

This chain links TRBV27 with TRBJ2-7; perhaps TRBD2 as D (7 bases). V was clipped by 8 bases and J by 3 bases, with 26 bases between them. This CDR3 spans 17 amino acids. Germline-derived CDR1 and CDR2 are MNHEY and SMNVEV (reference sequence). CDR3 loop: CASPENKTGGRVYEQYF. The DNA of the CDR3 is TGTGCCAGCCCCGAAAATAAGACGGGGGGCCGGGTCTACGAGCAGTACTTC.

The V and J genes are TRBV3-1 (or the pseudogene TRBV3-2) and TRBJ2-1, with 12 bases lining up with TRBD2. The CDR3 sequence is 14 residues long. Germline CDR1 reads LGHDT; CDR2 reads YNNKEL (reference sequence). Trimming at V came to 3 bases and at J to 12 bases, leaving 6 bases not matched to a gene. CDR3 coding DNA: TGTGCCAGCAGCCAGAAGCTAGCGGGGGGGCTGCAGTTCTTC. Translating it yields CASSQKLAGGLQFF.

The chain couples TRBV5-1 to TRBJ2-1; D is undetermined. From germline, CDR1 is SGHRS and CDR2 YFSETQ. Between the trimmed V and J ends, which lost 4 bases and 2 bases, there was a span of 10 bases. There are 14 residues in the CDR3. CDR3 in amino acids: CASSLSMPYNEQFF. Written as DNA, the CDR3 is TGCGCCAGCAGCCTATCTATGCCCTACAATGAGCAGTTCTTC.

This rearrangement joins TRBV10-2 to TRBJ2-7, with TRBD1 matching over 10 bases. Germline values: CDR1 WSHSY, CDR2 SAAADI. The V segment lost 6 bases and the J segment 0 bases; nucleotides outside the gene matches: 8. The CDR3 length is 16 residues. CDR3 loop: CASSTWGTGVSYEQYF. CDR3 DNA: TGCGCCAGCAGCACCTGGGGGACAGGGGTCTCCTACGAGCAGTACTTC.